This T cell receptor beta chain was profiled in a study of T cells in Graves' hyperthyroidism and ophthalmopathy. In this sample, this clonotype turned up a few times. The junction and the germline gene differ at one end; a read error may be behind it. The CDR3 runs to 13 residues. Germline loops: CDR1 ENHRY, CDR2 SYGVKD. Amplified regions were TCR beta CDR3 sequences from RNA transcripts. The HTBI set primed first-round TCR CDR3 RT-PCR. One entry per CDR3 protein, called by TCRdb with MiXCR from the multiplex PCR reads. This table holds around 540,000 distinct CDR3 sequences, 46% found once. The receptor was derived from a young woman with Graves' hyperthyroidism. This chain uses TRBV10-3 with TRBJ1-2; 8 nucleotides match TRBD1. The sample taken for sequencing was peripheral blood or thyroid tissue (not recorded which). The CDR3 DNA is TGTGCCAGCAGTTACTTACAGGGGGATGGCTACACCTTC. It codes for CASSYLQGDGYTF.